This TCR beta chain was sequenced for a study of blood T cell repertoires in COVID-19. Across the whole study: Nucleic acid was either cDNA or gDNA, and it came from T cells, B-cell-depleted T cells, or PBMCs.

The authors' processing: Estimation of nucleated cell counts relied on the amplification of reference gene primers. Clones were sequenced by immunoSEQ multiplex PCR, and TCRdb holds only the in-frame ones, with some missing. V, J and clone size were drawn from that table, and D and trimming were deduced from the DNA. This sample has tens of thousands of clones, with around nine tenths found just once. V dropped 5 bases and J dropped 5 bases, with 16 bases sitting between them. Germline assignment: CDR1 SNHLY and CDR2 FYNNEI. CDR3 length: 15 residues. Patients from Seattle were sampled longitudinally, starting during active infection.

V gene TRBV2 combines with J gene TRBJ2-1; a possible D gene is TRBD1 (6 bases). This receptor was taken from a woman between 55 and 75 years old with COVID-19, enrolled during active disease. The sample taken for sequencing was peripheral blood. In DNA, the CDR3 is TGTGCCAGCAGTCGGGACATCGAACCTAACAATGAGCAGTTCTTC. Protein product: CASSRDIEPNNEQFF.